This T cell receptor beta chain was sequenced during a study of read filtering for tumor transcriptome and immune sequencing. The overall study: The cohort had approximately 16 men and 14 to 15 women aged roughly 47 to 80, mean around 66 years.

The library was built from 400 ng RNA with molecular barcoded adaptors for alpha/delta and beta/gamma chains. TCRdb independently ran MiXCR on the reads; one entry per CDR3 protein. The sample records over 50,000 distinct CDR3 sequences, around 14% being singletons. The CDR3 loop spans 12 amino acids. The V end lost 8 bases, the J end lost 3 bases, and 10 bases lay between the germline ends. From germline, CDR1 is MNHNS and CDR2 SASEGT. This clonotype was picked up many times. V usage is TRBV6-1 and J usage is TRBJ1-2, with a possible D match to TRBD1 (6 bases). This TCR was sampled from a donor aged 40 or older with multiple myeloma. The sequencing input was a population of CD138-negative cells sorted from bone marrow. The CDR3 spells CASAGEYYGYTF. The CDR3 DNA is TGTGCCAGCGCAGGGGAATACTATGGCTACACCTTC.